The 24 T cell receptor beta chains reported below all come from one sample, sequenced in a study of T cells in Graves' hyperthyroidism and ophthalmopathy. Amplification of TCR beta CDR3 regions used RNA as the template. Initially, a first-round RT-PCR of the TCR CDR3 employed the HTBI primer set. TCRdb independently ran MiXCR on the multiplex PCR reads; one entry per CDR3 protein. In the table there are about 400,000 distinct CDR3 sequences, roughly an eighth of which are singletons. The sequenced material came from blood. The receptors stem from a woman between 18 and 29 years old with Graves' hyperthyroidism.

This clonotype was found a few times. The chain uses TRBV4-2 and TRBJ2-5; 7 bases map to TRBD1. The CDR3 contains 15 residues. The V gene end was trimmed by 3 bases and the J gene end by 2 bases; junction bases not matched to a gene: 6. Germline CDR1 is LGHNA and CDR2 is YNFKEQ. The CDR3 is CASSQATGPQETQYF. DNA for the CDR3: TGTGCCAGCAGCCAGGCGACAGGGCCTCAAGAGACCCAGTACTTC.

This clonotype was counted ten times or more. V usage is TRBV6-1 and J usage is TRBJ2-7, with 9 bases lining up with TRBD1. This CDR3 has 14 amino acids. V lost 5 bases and J lost 2; bases outside the gene matches: 4. Germline values: CDR1 MNHNS, CDR2 SASEGT. The DNA of the CDR3 is TGTGCCAGCAGTCGACAGGGGGGACCCTACGAGCAGTACTTC. Amino acid sequence: CASSRQGGPYEQYF.

This clonotype was seen ten or more times. The chain joins TRBV20-1 to TRBJ1-6; tentatively, D is TRBD1 (5 bases). Between the trimmed V and J ends, which lost 0 bases and 7 bases, there was a span of 19 bases. The CDR3 contains 17 residues. Germline values: CDR1 DFQATT, CDR2 SNEGSKA (reference sequence). CDR3 DNA: TGCAGTGCTAGAGACCCAACACCGATTAGGGGAAATTCACCCCTCCACTTT. Its translation: CSARDPTPIRGNSPLHF.

This clonotype was found many times. This chain connects TRBV20-1 to TRBJ2-5; TRBD1 matches 9 bases. Germline V gene sequence: CDR1 DFQATT, CDR2 SNEGSKA (reference sequence). CDR3 length: 14 residues. The V gene end was trimmed by 2 bases and the J gene end by 5 bases; junction bases not matched to a gene: 6. This CDR3 is CSARQTGGRETQYF. The CDR3 DNA reads TGCAGTGCTAGACAAACAGGGGGCCGGGAGACCCAGTACTTC.

For this clonotype: This CDR3 is missing its conserved last phenylalanine or tryptophan, likely due to a read error. V and J are TRBV7-2 and TRBJ2-7; 11 bases fit TRBD2. V lost 8 bases and J lost 1; bases outside the gene matches: 13. This CDR3 is 17 amino acids long. CDR1 is SGHTA and CDR2 is FQGNSA in the germline V gene. The CDR3 region has the DNA TGTGCCAGCTCACCGACAGCGGGACTAGCGGTATCCTACGAGCAGTACCTC. Protein sequence: CASSPTAGLAVSYEQYL.

This clonotype was seen a handful of times. A much larger clone differs from this one at a single base, so this may be a read error. The chain links TRBV7-2 to TRBJ2-5; D unclear. This CDR3 has 13 residues. The V gene's germline CDR1 is SGHTA and CDR2 FQGNSA. The CDR3 sequence is CASSLWQQETRYF. The CDR3 DNA sequence: TGTGCCAGCAGCTTATGGCAGCAAGAGACCCGGTACTTC.

CDR3 region: CACQNYGYTF. DNA for the CDR3: TGTGCCTGCCAAAACTATGGCTACACCTTC. The chain combines TRBV30 with TRBJ1-2, with D uncertain. CDR3 length: 10 amino acids. CDR1 and CDR2 (germline): GTSNPN, SVGIG (reference sequence). The V end was cut by 6 bases, the J end by 2 bases, with 4 bases between.

In its sample, this clonotype was seen many times. The chain recombines TRBV27 with TRBJ2-7; 9 bases are shared with TRBD2. Per germline, CDR1 MNHEY and CDR2 SMNVEV (reference sequence). V gave up 4 bases and J gave up 1 base; unmatched junction bases: 5. The CDR3 has 15 amino acids. The CDR3 sequence: CASSSGSGRSYEQYF. CDR3 sequence (DNA): TGTGCCAGCAGTTCAGGGAGCGGGAGGTCCTACGAGCAGTACTTC.

This clonotype was seen ten or more times. The chain has TRBV12-3 or TRBV12-4 and TRBJ2-1; the D is unclear. The CDR3 has 13 residues. The V end lost 7 bases, the J end lost 9 bases, and 16 bases lay between the germline ends. CDR3 in amino acids: CASNAGVGTEQFF. DNA for the CDR3: TGTGCCAGCAACGCCGGTGTGGGCACTGAGCAGTTCTTC.

This clonotype was detected only a few times. The chain employs TRBV3-1 and TRBJ2-7; D may correspond to TRBD1 or TRBD2 (5 bases each). The CDR3 sequence is 17 residues long. Between the trimmed V and J ends, which lost 6 bases and 1 base, there was a span of 22 bases. From germline, CDR1 is LGHDT and CDR2 YNNKEL (reference sequence). CDR3 DNA: TGTGCCAGCAGTCCTATCGGGGCCGTTGACAGTTCCTACGAGCAGTACTTC. This encodes CASSPIGAVDSSYEQYF.

This chain links TRBV29-1 with TRBJ2-3; 10 positions agree with TRBD2. Germline CDR1 and CDR2: SQVTM and ANQGSEA. There are 11 residues in the CDR3. The CDR3: CAGLAVDTQYF. The CDR3 nucleotides read TGCGCCGGACTAGCGGTAGATACGCAGTATTTT.

This clonotype was seen ten or more times. The gene calls are TRBV18 and TRBJ2-5; 8 nucleotides align to TRBD1. CDR1 is KGHSH and CDR2 is LQKENI in the germline V gene. V lost 3 bases and J lost 4; bases outside the gene matches: 10. The CDR3 spans 16 residues. The CDR3 DNA sequence: TGTGCCAGCTCACCCCCCGGGACAGGCTCTGGAGAGACCCAGTACTTC. Amino acids: CASSPPGTGSGETQYF.

This clonotype was picked up many times. The chain carries TRBV5-1 and TRBJ2-7; D remains unclear. This CDR3 has 13 residues. Deletions cut 0 bases from V and 6 bases from J, with 10 bases between. The germline V gene has CDR1 SGHRS and CDR2 YFSETQ. Here the CDR3 reads CASSLESWGEQYF. As DNA, the CDR3 is TGCGCCAGCAGCTTGGAGTCGTGGGGCGAGCAGTACTTC.

This clonotype was seen more than once but under ten times. This chain uses TRBV20-1 with TRBJ2-5; weak D call: TRBD2 (5 bases). Deletions cut 3 bases from V and 5 bases from J, with 13 bases between. The CDR3 contains 13 residues. Germline lookup yields CDR1 DFQATT and CDR2 SNEGSKA (reference sequence). CDR3 coding DNA: TGCAGTGCTAGCGGGATCCCGGGGGAGACCCAGTACTTC. This encodes CSASGIPGETQYF.

The V and J genes are TRBV25-1 and TRBJ1-2, with 7 bases that match TRBD1. The CDR3 contains 15 residues. V shed 3 bases, J shed 4 bases, and the junction held 8 bases outside the gene matches. CDR1 and CDR2 (germline): MGHDK, SYGVNS. The CDR3 DNA reads as TGTGCCAGCAGTGATACGTGGGACAGTTTCTATGGCTACACCTTC. It codes for CASSDTWDSFYGYTF.

V gene TRBV19 combines with J gene TRBJ1-1, with TRBD1 matching 7 bases. The germline CDR1 and CDR2 sequences are LNHDA and SQIVND (reference sequence). This CDR3 has 13 residues. Losses at the gene ends were 9 bases for V and 5 bases for J; bases not matched to a gene: 9. The CDR3 DNA reads TGTGCCAGCCATCGACAGGGAGGGACTGAAGCTTTCTTT. Protein sequence: CASHRQGGTEAFF.

Here the CDR3 reads CASRTGFNSNQPQHF. CDR3 DNA: TGCGCTTCACGAACAGGGTTCAATAGCAATCAGCCCCAGCATTTT. The chain joins TRBV4-1 to TRBJ1-5, with D maybe TRBD1 (6 bases). The CDR3 runs 15 residues. Germline V gene lookup returns CDR1 MGHRA and CDR2 YSYEKL.

The rearrangement links TRBV19 to TRBJ1-1; D perhaps matches TRBD1 (6 bases). The V gene lost 3 bases and the J gene lost 3 bases, with 11 bases spanning the gap. Germline lookup yields CDR1 LNHDA and CDR2 SQIVND (reference sequence). This CDR3 spans 14 amino acids. In DNA form, the CDR3 reads TGTGCCAGTAGTATCCGGGGGGCCGACACTGAAGCTTTCTTT. It is translated as CASSIRGADTEAFF.

This clonotype was detected only a few times. The chain employs TRBV7-3 and TRBJ2-1; 8 nucleotides match TRBD2. The V gene's germline CDR1 is SGHTA and CDR2 FQGTGA. The CDR3 length is 17 residues. V gave up 5 bases and J gave up 1 base; unmatched junction bases: 10. The CDR3: CASSPTTAGGSYNEQFF. As DNA, the CDR3 is TGTGCCAGCAGCCCTACGACGGCGGGAGGTTCCTACAATGAGCAGTTCTTC.

CDR3 region: CAISKGNYGYTF. The CDR3 region has the DNA TGTGCCATCAGTAAGGGAAACTATGGCTACACCTTC. The chain employs TRBV10-3 and TRBJ1-2; D remains unclear. Germline V lookup: CDR1 ENHRY, CDR2 SYGVKD. The V end lost 5 bases, the J end lost 2 bases, and 6 bases lay between the germline ends. The CDR3 runs to 12 residues.

This clonotype appeared many times. This rearrangement joins TRBV29-1 to TRBJ2-7, with D hard to call. CDR1 is SQVTM, CDR2 ANQGSEA, per germline. This CDR3 is built from 13 residues. V lost 0 bases to trimming and J lost 7 bases, with 13 bases between them. The CDR3 nucleotides are TGCAGCGTTGAAGATCAGGCTCGCCGGGAGCAGTACTTC. As protein: CSVEDQARREQYF.

Points on this clonotype: One junction end disagrees with the germline gene, perhaps due to a read error. This sequence joins TRBV28 and TRBJ1-3; maybe TRBD1 (6 bases). The CDR3 spans 15 residues. CDR1 and CDR2 (germline): MDHEN, SYDVKM. The CDR3 DNA follows: TGTGTCAGCAGAGAGGGGGGGGGTTCTGGAAACACCATATATTTT. Its protein is CVSREGGGSGNTIYF.

Many counts were recorded for this clonotype. V usage is TRBV28 and J usage is TRBJ2-7; possible D gene TRBD1, 6 bases. This CDR3 has 15 residues. Germline V gene lookup returns CDR1 MDHEN and CDR2 SYDVKM. Trimming took 4 bases from V and 1 from J, leaving 14 bases between them. As DNA, the CDR3 is TGTGCCAGCAGTTCACTAACCAGGGGATCCTACGAGCAGTACTTC. This codes for CASSSLTRGSYEQYF.

This clonotype was observed a few times. V gene TRBV4-2 combines with J gene TRBJ1-5, with D possibly TRBD1 on 5 matching bases. The CDR3 is 14 residues long. CDR1 and CDR2 (germline): LGHNA, YNFKEQ. V lost 3 bases to trimming and J lost 6 bases, with 12 bases between them. CDR3 nucleotide sequence: TGTGCCAGCAGCCAGGAGGGGCCCTCTCAGCCCCAGCATTTT. Its translation: CASSQEGPSQPQHF.